The text below deals with one TCR beta chain. Its antigen remains unknown. CDR3 length: 15 residues. J was trimmed by 3 bases and V by 6 bases; bases with no gene match: 8. CDR1 is MNHNS and CDR2 is SASEGT in the germline V gene. Full-length variable regions came from constant-region reverse primers plus semi-nested Nested Universal Primer A PCR. TCRdb ran MiXCR on the 5' RACE reads and lists one entry per CDR3 protein. This sample has about 61,000 distinct CDR3 sequences, with 30% found just once. Study results and limitations: Tumor Tregs overlapped most with tumor, then blood, naive CD4+ cells. The TCR gene usage of tumor memory CD4+ T cells clustered together with blood and lymph node memory CD4+ cells and with lymph node naive CD4+ cells.

V and J are TRBV6-1 and TRBJ2-1; TRBD2 matches 7 bases. The specimen was tumor-infiltrating naive CD4+ T cells sorted from the breast tumor. Noted subset: naive CD4+ T cells, CD4+CD45RA+CD25-. The source is a female donor with breast cancer. The CDR3 DNA sequence: TGTGCCAGCAGAGGCCAGCGGGATTACTACAATGAGCAGTTCTTC. It is translated as CASRGQRDYYNEQFF.